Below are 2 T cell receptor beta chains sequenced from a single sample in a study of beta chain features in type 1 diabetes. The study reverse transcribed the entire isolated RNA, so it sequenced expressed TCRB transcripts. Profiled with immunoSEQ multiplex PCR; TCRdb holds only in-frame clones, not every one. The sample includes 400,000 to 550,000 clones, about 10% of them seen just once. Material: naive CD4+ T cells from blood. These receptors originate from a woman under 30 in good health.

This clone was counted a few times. The CDR3 loop reads CASSPGGEQYV. CDR3 nucleotide sequence: TGTGCCAGCTCACCAGGGGGCGAGCAGTACGTC. This chain links TRBV18 with TRBJ2-7; D may be TRBD1 or TRBD2 (5 bases each). This CDR3 contains 11 residues. Germline loops: CDR1 KGHSH, CDR2 LQKENI. Trimming pared 2 bases from V and 6 bases from J, leaving 5 bases between.

Here the CDR3 DNA reads TGTGCCAGCAGTGGCCCCGGGGATGAGCAGTTCTTC. Amino acid sequence: CASSGPGDEQFF. V is TRBV6-4 and J is TRBJ2-1; TRBD2 is a possible D gene (5 bases). Germline V gene sequence: CDR1 MRHNA, CDR2 SNTAGT. V was cut by 4 bases and J by 8 bases, with 9 bases left in between. There are 12 residues in the CDR3.